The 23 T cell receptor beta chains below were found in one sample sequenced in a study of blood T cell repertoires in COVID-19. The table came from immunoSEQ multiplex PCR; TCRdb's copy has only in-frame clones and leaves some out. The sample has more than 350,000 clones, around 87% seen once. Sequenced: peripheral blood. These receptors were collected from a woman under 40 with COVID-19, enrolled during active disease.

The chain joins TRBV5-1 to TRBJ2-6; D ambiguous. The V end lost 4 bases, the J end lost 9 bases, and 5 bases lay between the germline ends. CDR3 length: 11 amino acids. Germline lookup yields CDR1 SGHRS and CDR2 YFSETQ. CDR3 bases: TGCGCCAGCAGCATCAGCAACGTCCTGACTTTC. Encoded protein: CASSISNVLTF.

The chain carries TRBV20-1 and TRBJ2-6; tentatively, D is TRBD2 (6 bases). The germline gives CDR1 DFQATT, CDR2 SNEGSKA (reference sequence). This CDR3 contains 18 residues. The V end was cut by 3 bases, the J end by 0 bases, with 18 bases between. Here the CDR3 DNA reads TGCAGTGCTAGTCACCGGGACTTTTCCTTCTCTGGGGCCAACGTCCTGACTTTC. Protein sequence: CSASHRDFSFSGANVLTF.

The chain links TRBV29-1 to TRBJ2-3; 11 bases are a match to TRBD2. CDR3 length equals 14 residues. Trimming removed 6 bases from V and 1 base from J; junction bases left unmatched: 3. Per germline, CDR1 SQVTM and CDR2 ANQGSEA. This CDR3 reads CSVGTSGGTDTQYF. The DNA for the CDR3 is TGCAGCGTCGGGACTAGCGGAGGCACAGATACGCAGTATTTT.

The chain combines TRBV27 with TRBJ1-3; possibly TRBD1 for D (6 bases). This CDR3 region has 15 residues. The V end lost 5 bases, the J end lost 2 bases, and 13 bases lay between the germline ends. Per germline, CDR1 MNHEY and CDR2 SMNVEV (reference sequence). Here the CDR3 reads CASSPSGGPGNTIYF. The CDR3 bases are TGTGCCAGCAGTCCCTCGGGGGGCCCTGGAAACACCATATATTTT.

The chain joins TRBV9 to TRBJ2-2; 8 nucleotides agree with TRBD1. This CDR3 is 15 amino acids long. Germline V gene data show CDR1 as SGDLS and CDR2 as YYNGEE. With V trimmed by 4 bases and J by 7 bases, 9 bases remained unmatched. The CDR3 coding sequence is TGTGCCAGCAGCCCCCGACAGGGGCTTGACGGGGAGCTGTTTTTT. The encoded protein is CASSPRQGLDGELFF.

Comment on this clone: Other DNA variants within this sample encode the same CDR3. CDR3 loop: CAWRGGSSYEQYF. The CDR3 DNA follows: TGTGCCTGGAGAGGAGGCAGCTCCTACGAGCAGTACTTC. This chain uses TRBV30 with TRBJ2-7; possible D gene TRBD2, 5 bases. The germline V and J ends were trimmed by 3 bases and 0 bases, with 9 bases remaining between them. The CDR3 totals 13 residues. The germline V gene encodes CDR1 GTSNPN and CDR2 SVGIG (reference sequence).

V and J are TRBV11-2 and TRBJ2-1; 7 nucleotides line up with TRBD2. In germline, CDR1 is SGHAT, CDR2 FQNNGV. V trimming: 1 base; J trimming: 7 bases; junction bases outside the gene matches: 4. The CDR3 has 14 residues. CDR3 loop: CASSLVTAGNEQFF. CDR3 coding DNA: TGTGCCAGCAGCTTAGTCACAGCGGGAAATGAGCAGTTCTTC. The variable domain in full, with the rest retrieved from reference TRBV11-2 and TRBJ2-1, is EAGVAQSPRYKIIEKRQSVAFWCNPISGHATLYWYQQILGQGPKLLIQFQNNGVVDDSQLPKDRFSAERLKGVDSTLKIQPAKLEDSAVYLCASSLVTAGNEQFFGPGTRLTVL.

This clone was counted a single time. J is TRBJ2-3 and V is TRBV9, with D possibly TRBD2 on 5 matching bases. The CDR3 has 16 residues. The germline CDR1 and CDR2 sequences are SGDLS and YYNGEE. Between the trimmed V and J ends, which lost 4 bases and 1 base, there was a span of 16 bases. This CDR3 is CASSSRQGSGTDTQYF. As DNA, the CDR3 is TGTGCCAGCAGCTCAAGGCAAGGGAGCGGCACAGATACGCAGTATTTT.

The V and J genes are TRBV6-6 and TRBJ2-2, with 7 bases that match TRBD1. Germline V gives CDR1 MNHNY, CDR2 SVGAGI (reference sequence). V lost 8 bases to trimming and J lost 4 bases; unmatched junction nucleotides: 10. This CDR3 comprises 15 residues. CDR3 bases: TGTGCCAGCTTTCTACCAAACAGGGGCACCGGGGAGCTGTTTTTT. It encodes CASFLPNRGTGELFF.

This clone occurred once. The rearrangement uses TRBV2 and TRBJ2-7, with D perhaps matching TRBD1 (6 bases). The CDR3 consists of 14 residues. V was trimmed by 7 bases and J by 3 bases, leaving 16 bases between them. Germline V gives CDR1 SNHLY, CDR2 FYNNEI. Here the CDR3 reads CASTMDSPNYEQYF. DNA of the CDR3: TGTGCCAGCACTATGGACAGCCCTAACTACGAGCAGTACTTC.

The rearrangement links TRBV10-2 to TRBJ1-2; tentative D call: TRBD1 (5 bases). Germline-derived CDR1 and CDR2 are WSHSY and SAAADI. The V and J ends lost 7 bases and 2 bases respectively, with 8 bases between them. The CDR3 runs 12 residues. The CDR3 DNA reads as TGCGCCAGCAAGCCAGGGAACTATGGCTACACCTTC. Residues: CASKPGNYGYTF.

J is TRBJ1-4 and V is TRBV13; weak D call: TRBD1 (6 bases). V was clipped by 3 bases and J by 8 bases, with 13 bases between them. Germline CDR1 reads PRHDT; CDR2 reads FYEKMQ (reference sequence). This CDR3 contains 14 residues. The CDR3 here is CASSFGGAGEKLFF. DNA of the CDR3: TGTGCCAGCAGCTTTGGGGGCGCAGGGGAAAAACTGTTTTTT. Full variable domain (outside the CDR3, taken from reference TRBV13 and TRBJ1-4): AAGVIQSPRHLIKEKRETATLKCYPIPRHDTVYWYQQGPGQDPQFLISFYEKMQSDKGSIPDRFSAQQFSDYHSELNMSSLELGDSALYFCASSFGGAGEKLFFGSGTQLSVL.

The CDR3 is CASSPRPGQGNHGYTF. Written as DNA, the CDR3 is TGTGCCAGCTCACCACGGCCGGGACAGGGGAACCATGGCTACACCTTC. The V and J genes are TRBV18 and TRBJ1-2; 10 nucleotides agree with TRBD1. This CDR3 is built from 16 residues. V dropped 1 base and J dropped 6; count of bases not matched to a gene: 8. CDR1 and CDR2 (germline): KGHSH, LQKENI.

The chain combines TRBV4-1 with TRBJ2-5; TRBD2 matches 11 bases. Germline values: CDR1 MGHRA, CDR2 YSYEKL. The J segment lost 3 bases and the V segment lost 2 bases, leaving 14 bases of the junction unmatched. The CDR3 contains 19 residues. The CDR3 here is CASSQPPLASGRSEETQYF. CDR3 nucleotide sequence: TGCGCCAGCAGCCAACCCCCTTTGGCTAGCGGGAGGTCTGAAGAGACCCAGTACTTC.

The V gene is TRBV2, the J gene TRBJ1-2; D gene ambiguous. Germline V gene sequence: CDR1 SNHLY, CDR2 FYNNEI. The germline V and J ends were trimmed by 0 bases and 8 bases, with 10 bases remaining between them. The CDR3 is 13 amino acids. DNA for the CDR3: TGTGCCAGCAGTGAAGCGCGACCGGGAGGCTACACCTTC. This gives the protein CASSEARPGGYTF.

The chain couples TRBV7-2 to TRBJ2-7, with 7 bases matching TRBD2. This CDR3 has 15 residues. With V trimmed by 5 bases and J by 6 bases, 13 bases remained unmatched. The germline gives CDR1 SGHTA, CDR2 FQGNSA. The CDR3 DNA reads TGTGCCAGCAGCCCCCGGACTAGTTCGTCCCTCGAGCAGTACTTC. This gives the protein CASSPRTSSSLEQYF.

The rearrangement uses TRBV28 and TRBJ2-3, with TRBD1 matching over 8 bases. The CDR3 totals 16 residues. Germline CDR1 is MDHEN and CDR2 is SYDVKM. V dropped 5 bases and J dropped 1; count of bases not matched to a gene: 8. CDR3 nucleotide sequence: TGTGCCAGCAGTCCTACCCAGGGACAGGGCACAGATACGCAGTATTTT. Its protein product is CASSPTQGQGTDTQYF.

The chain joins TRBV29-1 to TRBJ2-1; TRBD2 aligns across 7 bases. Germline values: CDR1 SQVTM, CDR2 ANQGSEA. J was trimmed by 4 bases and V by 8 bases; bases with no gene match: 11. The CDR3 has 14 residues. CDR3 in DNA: TGCAGCACTGAGGGTCTAGCGGTATACAATGAGCAGTTCTTC. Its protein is CSTEGLAVYNEQFF.

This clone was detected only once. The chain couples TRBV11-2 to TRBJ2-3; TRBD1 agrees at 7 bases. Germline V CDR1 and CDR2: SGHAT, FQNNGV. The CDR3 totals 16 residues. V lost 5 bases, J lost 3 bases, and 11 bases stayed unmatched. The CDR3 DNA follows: TGTGCCAGCAGCATAACAGGGGCCAGAGGTACAGATACGCAGTATTTT. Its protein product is CASSITGARGTDTQYF. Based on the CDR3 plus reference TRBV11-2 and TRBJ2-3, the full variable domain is EAGVAQSPRYKIIEKRQSVAFWCNPISGHATLYWYQQILGQGPKLLIQFQNNGVVDDSQLPKDRFSAERLKGVDSTLKIQPAKLEDSAVYLCASSITGARGTDTQYFGPGTRLTVL.

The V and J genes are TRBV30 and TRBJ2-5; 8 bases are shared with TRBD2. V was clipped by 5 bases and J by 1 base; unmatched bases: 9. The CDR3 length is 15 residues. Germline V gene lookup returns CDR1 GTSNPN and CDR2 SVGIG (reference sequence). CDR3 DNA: TGTGCCTGGGCCCCCGGGGGGGACCCCCAAGAGACCCAGTACTTC. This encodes CAWAPGGDPQETQYF.

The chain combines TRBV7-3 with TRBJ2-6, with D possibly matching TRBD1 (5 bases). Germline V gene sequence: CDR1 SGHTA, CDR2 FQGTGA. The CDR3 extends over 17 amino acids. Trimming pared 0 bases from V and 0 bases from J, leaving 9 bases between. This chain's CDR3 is CASSLTPDSSGANVLTF. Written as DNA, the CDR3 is TGTGCCAGCAGCTTAACGCCTGACAGCTCTGGGGCCAACGTCCTGACTTTC. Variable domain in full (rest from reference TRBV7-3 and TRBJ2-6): GAGVSQTPSNKVTEKGKYVELRCDPISGHTALYWYRQSLGQGPEFLIYFQGTGAADDSGLPNDRFFAVRPEGSVSTLKIQRTERGDSAVYLCASSLTPDSSGANVLTFGAGSRLTVL.

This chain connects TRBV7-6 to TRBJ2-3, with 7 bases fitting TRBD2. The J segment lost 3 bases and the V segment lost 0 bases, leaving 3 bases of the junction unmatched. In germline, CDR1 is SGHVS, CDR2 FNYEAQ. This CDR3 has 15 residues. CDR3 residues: CASSLAGGMTDTQYF. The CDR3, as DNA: TGTGCCAGCAGCTTAGCGGGAGGGATGACAGATACGCAGTATTTT.

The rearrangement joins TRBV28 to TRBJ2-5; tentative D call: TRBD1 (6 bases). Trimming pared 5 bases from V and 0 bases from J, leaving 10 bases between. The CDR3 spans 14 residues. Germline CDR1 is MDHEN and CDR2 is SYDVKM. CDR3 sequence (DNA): TGTGCCAGCAGTCCCACAGGGTACCAAGAGACCCAGTACTTC. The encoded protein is CASSPTGYQETQYF.